This T cell receptor (beta chain) was profiled in a study of T-cell memory formation after mild COVID-19. TCRdb reanalysed the 5' RACE reads using MiXCR and keeps one entry per CDR3 protein. The data show 550,000 to 600,000 distinct CDR3 sequences, roughly a fifth seen once. Per germline, CDR1 LGHNA and CDR2 YSLEER. Unmatched junction bases numbered 11, after V lost 5 bases and J lost 5 bases. This CDR3 has 15 residues. The sample holds a few counts of this clonotype. Input material: PBMCs or a T cell subset sorted from them (not recorded which). This TCR came from an adult woman who had mild COVID-19 (a few samples of this study predate the infection). Cell type and time point are not known. This chain uses TRBV4-3 with TRBJ1-1; 7 bases match TRBD1. CDR3 region: CASSSQLTGKTEAFF. CDR3 coding DNA: TGCGCCAGCAGCTCGCAACTGACAGGGAAAACTGAAGCTTTCTTT.